Sequencing of this T cell receptor beta chain was carried out in a study of OX40 agonist ivuxolimab in advanced cancers. Study details: The treatment was a fully human IgG2 OX40 agonist, ivuxolimab. Cohort: more than 75% men, mean age around 61, aged about 20 to 79.

Drawing of blood for sampling happened at baseline, at cycle 4 day 1, and at cycle 7 day 1. Data came from immunoSEQ multiplex PCR; TCRdb stores just in-frame clones and leaves some out. The sample lists some 46,000 clones, just under 95% occurring once. The CDR3 sequence is 13 residues long. V lost 8 bases, J lost 2 bases, and 9 bases lay in between. Germline CDR1 reads LNHNV; CDR2 reads YYDKDF (reference sequence). This sequence joins TRBV15 and TRBJ2-2, with D unresolved. Sequencing used CD4+ or CD8+ T cells sorted from blood, obtained in a trial of the OX40 agonist ivuxolimab. This sequence originates from an adult with an advanced solid tumor such as melanoma, head and neck, liver or kidney cancer. CDR3 in amino acids: CATYRLNTGELFF. The CDR3 coding sequence is TGTGCCACCTATCGCCTAAACACCGGGGAGCTGTTTTTT.